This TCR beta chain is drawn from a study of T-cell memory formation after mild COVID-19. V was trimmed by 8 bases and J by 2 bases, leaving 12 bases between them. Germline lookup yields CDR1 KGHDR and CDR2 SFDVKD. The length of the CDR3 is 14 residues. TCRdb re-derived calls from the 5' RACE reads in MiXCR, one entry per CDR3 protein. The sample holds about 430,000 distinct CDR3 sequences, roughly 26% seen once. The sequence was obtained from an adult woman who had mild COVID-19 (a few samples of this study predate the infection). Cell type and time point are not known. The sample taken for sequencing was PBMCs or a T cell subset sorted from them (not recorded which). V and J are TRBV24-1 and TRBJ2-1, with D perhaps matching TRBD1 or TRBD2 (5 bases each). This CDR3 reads CATKGTGPYNEQFF. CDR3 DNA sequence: TGTGCCACCAAGGGCACGGGACCCTACAATGAGCAGTTCTTC.